Detailed here is one T cell receptor (beta chain). This sample stems from a study of blood T cell repertoires in COVID-19. In the study overall: The samples span acute and convalescent COVID-19 from the United States, Italy and Spain. T cells, B-cell-depleted T cells, or PBMCs supplied cDNA or gDNA.

Original analysis: Amplification with reference gene primers provided the estimates of nucleated cell counts. Measured with immunoSEQ multiplex PCR; TCRdb has only the in-frame clones, and not every one. Clone size and the V and J calls come from that table; the DNA yielded D and trimming. The table includes around 140,000 clones, 80% to 90% detected once. V was clipped by 5 bases and J by 4 bases, with 16 bases between them. Looked up from germline, CDR1 is SGHRS and CDR2 is YFSETQ. This CDR3 is built from 14 residues. The sequence was collected from a man between 60 and 75 years old with active or convalescent COVID-19. Sequencing was carried out using peripheral blood. This chain uses TRBV5-1 with TRBJ2-7; possible D gene TRBD1, 7 bases. This CDR3 reads CASRISGGTYEQYF. The CDR3 nucleotides read TGCGCCAGCAGGATTTCAGGGGGGACTTACGAGCAGTACTTC.